The source of this T cell receptor (beta chain) is a study of T cells after yellow fever vaccination (dated by TCRdb to the late 2010s). Concerning the study at large: Libraries from fractions with low cell numbers were prepared with the SMART-Seq v4 Ultra Low Input RNA kit. The cohort comprised two healthy male donors, one aged 18 to 29 and one aged 30 to 40 years. Bulk PBMC replicates and cell subsets were isolated from blood drawn at multiple timepoints before and after both primary and secondary immunization. To follow T-cell clones before and after both primary and booster YFV17D yellow fever vaccination, bulk TCR alpha and beta repertoires underwent longitudinal sequencing. General conclusions and limits of the study: Because abundant contaminating clonotypes from the bulk population could be contained in FACS-sorted repertoires, computational filtering was required. Because only two donors were included in the study, the extent to which the findings can be generalized is limited. A small share of clonotypes occurred in both CD4 and CD8 compartments, likely arising from convergent recombination. The secondary T-cell response was weaker than the primary response but faster, peaking on day 5 instead of day 15. After the booster, most clones that had expanded after primary vaccination were detected again (around 96% of CD4 and more than 85% of CD8), suggesting broad maintenance of memory.

This clonotype was found many times. This clone's antigen is unknown. Base qualities were left out, and no much larger clone turns up one base away. As encoded in the germline V gene (reference sequence), CDR1 is DFQATT while CDR2 is SNEGSKA. Cut back by 2 bases and 0 bases, the V and J ends lie 14 bases apart. The CDR3 has 15 amino acids, counting the end cysteine and phenylalanine. The read is trimmed to its CDR3 DNA, 45 bases read in frame from base 1. TCR cDNA was synthesized by 5'RACE template switching, which introduced a universal primer site and unique molecular identifiers. Priming of cDNA synthesis was performed from both the TCR alpha and TCR beta constant segments. Library amplification involved two PCR steps, and the second step added sample barcodes and sequencing adapters. Sequencing of the libraries was done on either Illumina HiSeq 2500 (2x100 bp) or NovaSeq (2x150 bp). From the authors' description of their analysis: MIGEC was used to demultiplex reads and collapse the reads into UMI consensus sequences, and MiXCR was used for V(D)J alignment. Vaccine-responding clonotypes were defined with edgeR using replicate PBMC samples, requiring FDR below 0.01 and a log2 fold change above 5 up to day 15. Bulk clonotypes were assigned CD4 or CD8 identity according to which sequenced CD4 or CD8 repertoire held them at higher abundance. The public reads were reanalyzed by TCRdb: fastp trimming at Q25, MiXCR alignment, in-frame beta chains only. For every CDR3 protein sequence, its rows merge into one entry that carries the most common genes and DNA. TCRdb, not the original authors, processed these V and J calls. The sample data list around 350,000 distinct CDR3 sequences, and 11% of these were observed just once. 18% of the sample is taken by the ten largest.

The sample's treatment or condition, from its label and the paper: live attenuated yellow fever vaccine strain. Two biological replicates of bulk PBMCs were collected at each blood-draw timepoint. PBMCs were isolated from peripheral blood using a standard Ficoll-Paque protocol. TriZol was used to extract RNA from bulk PBMCs, from CD4 and CD8 fractions, and from dextramer-positive and dextramer-negative fractions. This receptor was taken from a man between 18 and 35 years old who received the YFV17D yellow fever vaccine. The sample consisted of PBMCs, taken on the day of the first yellow fever vaccination. The chain employs TRBV20-1 and TRBJ2-7, with TRBD2 as a weak D call on 5 bases. The DNA sequence is as follows: TGCAGTGCTAGACCCGGACTGTTGAGCTCCTACGAGCAGTACTTC. It translates to CSARPGLLSSYEQYF.